Following are 7 T cell receptor beta chains from one sample sequenced in a study of cytomegalovirus exposure and HLA in healthy donors. PCR used 60 Vbeta primers and 13 Jbeta primers. The data were produced by immunoSEQ multiplex PCR, yet TCRdb's version contains in-frame clones alone and is incomplete. Among 150,000 to 200,000 clones listed, approximately 85% were seen once. Sequences were obtained from PBMCs. Receptors were obtained from a woman in her forties or fifties in good health and CMV-seronegative.

This rearrangement joins TRBV6-5 to TRBJ1-1; 9 bases fit TRBD1. V was pared by 7 bases and J by 4 bases, with 7 bases of the junction left unmatched. Germline V gene sequence: CDR1 MNHEY, CDR2 SVGAGI. The CDR3 is 14 amino acids. CDR3 sequence reads: CASNTGGWITEAFF. In nucleotides, the CDR3 is TGTGCCAGCAACACAGGGGGCTGGATCACTGAAGCTTTCTTT.

This rearrangement joins TRBV18 to TRBJ1-1, with D maybe TRBD1 (5 bases). The CDR3 spans 16 residues. Trimming pared 1 base from V and 0 bases from J, leaving 12 bases between. Germline CDR1 and CDR2: KGHSH and LQKENI. The CDR3 region is CASSPQGTSVNTEAFF. DNA of the CDR3: TGTGCCAGCTCACCACAGGGGACTTCCGTGAACACTGAAGCTTTCTTT.

V usage is TRBV28 and J usage is TRBJ1-6, with TRBD1 matching 8 bases. The CDR3 totals 15 residues. V gave up 4 bases and J gave up 6 bases; unmatched junction bases: 5. From germline, CDR1 is MDHEN and CDR2 SYDVKM. CDR3 nucleotide sequence: TGTGCCAGCAGTTCCAGGGGGCAGGGTAATTCACCCCTCCACTTT. Translated: CASSSRGQGNSPLHF.

The chain couples TRBV7-2 to TRBJ1-1, with D tentatively TRBD1 (5 bases). V was clipped by 1 base and J by 5 bases, with 8 bases between them. The CDR3 sequence is 13 residues long. From germline, CDR1 is SGHTA and CDR2 FQGNSA. The CDR3 sequence: CASSLGGATEAFF. The CDR3 DNA is TGTGCCAGCAGCTTAGGTGGGGCTACTGAAGCTTTCTTT.

The chain combines TRBV6-1 with TRBJ1-5, with 9 bases matching TRBD1. The ends lost 4 bases at V and 2 bases at J; junction bases unmatched: 6. This CDR3 contains 16 residues. Germline V CDR1 and CDR2: MNHNS, SASEGT. The CDR3 DNA is TGTGCCAGCAGTGCTGACAGGGGGTTCGGCAATCAGCCCCAGCATTTT. This sequence encodes CASSADRGFGNQPQHF.

This clone showed up just once. This chain connects TRBV7-9 to TRBJ2-5, with a tentative D call TRBD1 (5 bases). The V end was cut by 5 bases, the J end by 3 bases, with 19 bases between. This CDR3 contains 16 residues. Germline CDR1 is SEHNR and CDR2 is FQNEAQ (reference sequence). The CDR3 bases are TGTGCCAGCAGCCCGCGGACACACGTGAAGGAAGAGACCCAGTACTTC. Its translation is CASSPRTHVKEETQYF.

This rearrangement joins TRBV4-1 to TRBJ2-2, with 13 bases matching TRBD2. Germline CDR1 and CDR2: MGHRA and YSYEKL. CDR3 length: 18 residues. The V gene end was trimmed by 4 bases and the J gene end by 0 bases; junction bases not matched to a gene: 5. The CDR3 DNA follows: TGCGCCAGCAGCCGGCGGACTAGCGGGAGAGCGAACACCGGGGAGCTGTTTTTT. As protein: CASSRRTSGRANTGELFF.